The next 21 T cell receptor beta chains were all read from a single sample in a study of blood T cell repertoires in COVID-19. Libraries were prepared by immunoSEQ multiplex PCR; TCRdb keeps only in-frame clonotypes and omits some of them. Here the sample spans around 300,000 clones, about nine tenths being singletons. The source material was PBMCs or T cells enriched from blood (not recorded which). The receptors derive from a woman aged 60-75 years who had recovered from COVID-19.

The chain links TRBV10-2 to TRBJ1-3; D unclear. Germline V gives CDR1 WSHSY, CDR2 SAAADI. This CDR3 has 18 residues. V lost 1 base, J lost 0 bases, and 16 bases lay in between. The CDR3 DNA reads TGCGCCAGCAGTGAGTGGTACAGATCCACGTCCTCTGGAAACACCATATATTTT. This sequence encodes CASSEWYRSTSSGNTIYF.

This chain connects TRBV18 to TRBJ1-1; D may be TRBD1 (5 bases). The CDR3 extends over 13 amino acids. Germline values: CDR1 KGHSH, CDR2 LQKENI. V shed 3 bases and J shed 7 bases, with 12 bases lying between them. The CDR3 spells CASSPGGWNEAFF. Here the CDR3 DNA reads TGTGCCAGCTCACCGGGGGGGTGGAATGAAGCTTTCTTT.

This chain links TRBV7-9 with TRBJ2-3; D is possibly TRBD1 (6 bases). The CDR3 consists of 15 residues. Between the trimmed V and J ends, which lost 2 bases and 2 bases, there was a span of 11 bases. Germline V gives CDR1 SEHNR, CDR2 FQNEAQ (reference sequence). The CDR3 DNA reads TGTGCCAGCAGCTTAAGGGACATCTACACAGATACGCAGTATTTT. Translated, it gives CASSLRDIYTDTQYF.

The chain combines TRBV2 with TRBJ1-1; D is unresolved. CDR3 size: 13 residues. CDR1 is SNHLY and CDR2 is FYNNEI in the germline V gene. The V and J ends lost 7 bases and 4 bases respectively, with 13 bases between them. The DNA for the CDR3 is TGTGCCAGCACGATTGAGGGAGGCACTGAAGCTTTCTTT. Encoded protein: CASTIEGGTEAFF.

The chain's CDR3 is CASRSRQGGTPLHF. The CDR3 DNA follows: TGCGCCAGCAGGAGTAGACAGGGCGGCACACCCCTCCACTTT. The chain joins TRBV5-1 to TRBJ1-6, with 7 positions matching TRBD1. Germline V lookup: CDR1 SGHRS, CDR2 YFSETQ. V shed 5 bases, J shed 11 bases, and the junction held 10 bases outside the gene matches. The CDR3 contains 14 residues.

This sequence joins TRBV30 and TRBJ1-5; D perhaps matches TRBD1 (5 bases). The CDR3 is 15 amino acids. V was trimmed by 0 bases and J by 4 bases, leaving 13 bases between them. CDR1 is GTSNPN and CDR2 is SVGIG in the germline V gene (reference sequence). The CDR3 loop is CAWSVPDRVNQPQHF. The CDR3 DNA reads TGTGCCTGGAGTGTCCCTGACAGAGTTAATCAGCCCCAGCATTTT.

This chain connects TRBV7-9 to TRBJ1-6, with D hard to call. The CDR3 runs 12 residues. The V end lost 1 base, the J end lost 10 bases, and 5 bases lay between the germline ends. CDR1 is SEHNR and CDR2 is FQNEAQ in the germline V gene (reference sequence). Here the CDR3 reads CASSLEASPLHF. The CDR3, as DNA: TGTGCCAGCAGCTTAGAAGCGTCACCCCTCCACTTT.

This chain uses TRBV5-1 with TRBJ1-2; D is ambiguous. Trimming shortened V by 6 bases and J by 7 bases, and 13 bases separated the two germline ends. The CDR3 is made up of 12 amino acids. Germline V CDR1 and CDR2: SGHRS, YFSETQ. The CDR3 reads CASTLEGVGYTF. CDR3 nucleotide sequence: TGCGCCAGCACCCTGGAGGGAGTTGGCTACACCTTC.

The chain combines TRBV28 with TRBJ2-3, with D possibly matching TRBD1 (6 bases). V was shortened by 6 bases and J by 4 bases, with 20 bases between the two germline ends. Germline V gene sequence: CDR1 MDHEN, CDR2 SYDVKM. CDR3 size: 16 residues. The CDR3 loop reads CASSRRQAPAADTQYF. CDR3 DNA: TGTGCCAGCAGCCGAAGACAGGCGCCAGCGGCAGATACGCAGTATTTT. Variable domain in full (rest from reference TRBV28 and TRBJ2-3): DVKVTQSSRYLVKRTGEKVFLECVQDMDHENMFWYRQDPGLGLRLIYFSYDVKMKEKGDIPEGYSVSREKKERFSLILESASTNQTSMYLCASSRRQAPAADTQYFGPGTRLTVL.

The rearrangement joins TRBV12-3 or TRBV12-4 to TRBJ2-1; TRBD1 aligns across 7 bases. The CDR3 loop spans 13 amino acids. V shed 8 bases and J 8 bases; nucleotides not matched to a gene: 9. As DNA, the CDR3 is TGTGCCAGCCGATTGAGGGGGCGCGATGAGCAGTTCTTC. This encodes CASRLRGRDEQFF.

This clone was seen a single time. This chain uses TRBV9 with TRBJ2-1, with a weak D call TRBD2 (5 bases). The V and J ends lost 0 bases and 3 bases respectively, with 10 bases between them. This CDR3 comprises 15 residues. CDR1 and CDR2 (germline): SGDLS, YYNGEE. CDR3: CASSVDERLYNEQFF. CDR3 DNA: TGTGCCAGCAGCGTAGACGAGCGGCTCTACAATGAGCAGTTCTTC.

The rearrangement links TRBV24-1 to TRBJ2-1; 7 bases map to TRBD1. After removal of 10 bases from V and 5 bases from J, the junction contained 7 bases not matched to a gene. The CDR3 runs 13 residues. In germline, CDR1 is KGHDR, CDR2 SFDVKD. The CDR3 sequence is CATEGGGHNEQFF. DNA of the CDR3: TGTGCCACGGAAGGGGGCGGGCACAATGAGCAGTTCTTC.

V usage is TRBV7-3 and J usage is TRBJ1-1; tentatively, D is TRBD1 (6 bases). The CDR3 covers 14 residues. V dropped 2 bases and J dropped 2 bases, with 9 bases sitting between them. Germline loops: CDR1 SGHTA, CDR2 FQGTGA. This CDR3 is CASSLRQANTEAFF. CDR3 coding DNA: TGTGCCAGCAGCTTACGACAGGCTAACACTGAAGCTTTCTTT.

The V gene is TRBV3-1 (or the pseudogene TRBV3-2), the J gene TRBJ1-2, with D possibly matching TRBD1 (6 bases). V was cut by 5 bases and J by 7 bases, with 17 bases left in between. The CDR3 consists of 14 residues. Germline lookup yields CDR1 LGHDT and CDR2 YNNKEL (reference sequence). The CDR3 region is CASSILRGAGGYTF. For the CDR3, the DNA is TGTGCCAGCAGCATTCTACGGGGGGCGGGTGGCTACACCTTC.

The genes are TRBV11-2 and TRBJ1-5, with D possibly TRBD1 on 5 matching bases. Germline CDR1 SGHAT, CDR2 FQNNGV. V was trimmed by 1 base and J by 5 bases, leaving 12 bases between them. This CDR3 has 15 residues. The CDR3, as DNA: TGTGCCAGCAGCTTAGGTGCAGGGAACTATCAGCCCCAGCATTTT. Its translation is CASSLGAGNYQPQHF.

J is TRBJ2-5 and V is TRBV12-3 or TRBV12-4; 10 bases fit TRBD2. V gave up 4 bases and J gave up 5 bases; unmatched junction bases: 1. The CDR3 totals 13 residues. This CDR3 reads CASSSGLAETQYF. The CDR3 region has the DNA TGTGCCAGCAGTTCGGGACTAGCGGAGACCCAGTACTTC.

The CDR3 sequence is CASSPLKNIQYF. The CDR3 nucleotides are TGTGCCAGCAGCCCGTTAAAAAACATTCAGTACTTC. The V call is TRBV7-9, the J call TRBJ2-4; D remains unclear. Trimming left V 5 bases short and J 4 bases short, with 6 bases between. Germline V gene lookup returns CDR1 SEHNR and CDR2 FQNEAQ (reference sequence). The CDR3 is made up of 12 amino acids.

This clone has only a few counts. The chain joins TRBV30 to TRBJ2-7; 7 nucleotides agree with TRBD1. Unmatched junction bases numbered 5, after V lost 4 bases and J lost 2 bases. CDR1 is GTSNPN and CDR2 is SVGIG in the germline V gene (reference sequence). The CDR3 length is 13 residues. The CDR3 coding sequence is TGTGCCTGGACCCGAGGGACAGCCTACGAGCAGTACTTC. This gives the protein CAWTRGTAYEQYF.

The V and J genes are TRBV25-1 and TRBJ1-2; TRBD1 aligns across 9 bases. Trimming removed 7 bases from V and 8 bases from J; junction bases left unmatched: 14. The CDR3 is 15 residues long. From germline, CDR1 is MGHDK and CDR2 SYGVNS. The CDR3 is CASTASGTGPQGYTF. The CDR3 DNA reads as TGTGCCAGCACCGCTTCGGGGACAGGGCCTCAGGGCTACACCTTC.

The V gene is TRBV2, the J gene TRBJ1-5; the D gene is possibly TRBD1 (5 bases). This CDR3 contains 13 residues. Trimming cost V 11 bases and J 3 bases, with 14 bases left between them. In germline, CDR1 is SNHLY, CDR2 FYNNEI. DNA of the CDR3: TGTGCCTGTAGCTTACAGGTCAATCAGCCCCAGCATTTT. Its translation is CACSLQVNQPQHF.

V and J are TRBV9 and TRBJ2-4, with D tentatively TRBD2 (6 bases). Between the trimmed V and J ends, which lost 1 base and 3 bases, there was a span of 14 bases. The CDR3 sequence is 16 residues long. Germline CDR1 reads SGDLS; CDR2 reads YYNGEE. DNA for the CDR3: TGTGCCAGCAGCGTACAGGGAGGTTTCGGCAAAAACATTCAGTACTTC. Amino acids: CASSVQGGFGKNIQYF.